This T cell receptor beta chain was recovered during a study of cytomegalovirus exposure and HLA in healthy donors. The germline CDR1 and CDR2 sequences are MNHNY and SVGAGI (reference sequence). Trimming pared 1 base from V and 2 bases from J, leaving 6 bases between. The CDR3 has 14 residues. Overall study findings and caveats: Overall, roughly 150 TCR beta chains were annotated as cytomegalovirus-associated.

In regard to this clone: Antigen unknown.

TCRdb's copy holds only in-frame clones and misses some; the assay was immunoSEQ multiplex PCR. This table holds some 330,000 clones, approximately 90% found once. The chain is built from TRBV6-6 and TRBJ1-5; no clear D gene. This TCR derives from a woman in her late teens or twenties in good health and CMV-seronegative. The sequencing input was PBMCs. CDR3 amino acids: CASSYWGGNQPQHF. CDR3 DNA sequence: TGTGCCAGCAGTTACTGGGGAGGCAATCAGCCCCAGCATTTT.